This T cell receptor (beta chain) emerged from a study of cytomegalovirus exposure and HLA in healthy donors. Study information: A prior analysis found more than 90 million unique TCR beta sequences from around 190 million T cells.

The germline CDR1 and CDR2 sequences are SGHNT and YYREEE (reference sequence). This CDR3 contains 16 residues. Unmatched junction bases numbered 5, after V lost 0 bases and J lost 7 bases. 60 Vbeta and 13 Jbeta primers were used in PCR. This table comes from immunoSEQ multiplex PCR, and its TCRdb copy is limited to in-frame clones, with some not included. The profile shows under 150,000 clones, around 73% of them singletons. This sequence originates from a human donor in good health. This chain uses TRBV5-4 with TRBJ2-4; 12 positions match TRBD1. The sequenced material came from PBMCs. DNA for the CDR3: TGTGCCAGCAGCTTGGCCGGGACAGGGGGCGAGAACATTCAGTACTTC. Its translation is CASSLAGTGGENIQYF.